The rows below give T cell receptor beta chains drawn from one sample of a study of cytomegalovirus exposure and HLA in healthy donors. Repertoires were generated with immunoSEQ multiplex PCR, while TCRdb's copy carries only in-frame clones and drops some. The profile shows 30,000 to 45,000 clones, roughly 88% of them singletons. Sequencing was done on a sample of PBMCs. The receptors come from a woman in her 40s in good health and CMV-seropositive. Both conserved end residues are part of each CDR3. A D gene is named only where the DNA matches it firmly. For some rows the clone size is stated as once, few or many, or as a class when expanded; others skip it.

>TRBJ2-5|-|-|TRBV27|15
TGTGCCAGCAGTTGGCGGGGGCGCTTAGGAGAGACCCAGTACTTC
CASSWRGRLGETQYF
>TRBJ2-2|-|once|TRBV7-3|13
TGTGCCAGCAGCTCCCAGGGGACCGGGGAGCTGTTTTTT
CASSSQGTGELFF
>TRBJ1-2|-|once|TRBV7-9|16
TGTGCCAGCAGCCCCGTCTCCCTTTCACAGGGAAAGGGCTACACCTTC
CASSPVSLSQGKGYTF
>TRBJ1-1|-|few|TRBV7-9|14
TGTGCCAGCAGCCCAGACCAGGGGAGCACTGAAGCTTTCTTT
CASSPDQGSTEAFF
>TRBJ2-1|TRBD2|-|TRBV19|15
TGTGCCAGTACAACGGGGGGGCCGCTTTTTGATGAGCAGTTCTTC
CASTTGGPLFDEQFF
>TRBJ2-5|TRBD2|-|TRBV5-6|16
TGTGCCAGCAGCTTGGCCTCTCCTAGCGGGGGGACGACCCAGTACTTC
CASSLASPSGGTTQYF
>TRBJ2-3|-|-|TRBV28|15
TGTGCCAGCAGTTTTAGGGGCGTAGGCACAGATACGCAGTATTTT
CASSFRGVGTDTQYF
>TRBJ2-7|-|-|TRBV29-1|16
TGCAGCGTTCTTACTCCGGGTAAAAGGGGTTCCTACGAGCAGTACTTC
CSVLTPGKRGSYEQYF
>TRBJ2-3|TRBD1|-|TRBV10-3|14
TGTGCCATCAGGGCAGGGGGCGGCACAGATACGCAGTATTTT
CAIRAGGGTDTQYF
>TRBJ2-7|TRBD1|-|TRBV19|12
TGTGCCAGTAGTCCCCGGACAGGAGAGCAGTACTTC
CASSPRTGEQYF
>TRBJ2-3|-|-|TRBV11-3|13
TGTGCCAGCAGCCCCAGGGTTGTAGATACGCAGTATTTT
CASSPRVVDTQYF
>TRBJ2-1|-|-|TRBV15|11
TGTGCCGCCAGCGGACGGGGAGAGCAGTTCTTC
CAASGRGEQFF
>TRBJ2-2|TRBD1|-|TRBV11-1|16
TGTGCCAGCAGCTTAACTAGGACAGGGGTAACCGGGGAGCTGTTTTTT
CASSLTRTGVTGELFF
>TRBJ2-2|-|-|TRBV7-9|12
TGTGCCAGCAGCCCGGGGGTCGGGGAGCTGTTTTTT
CASSPGVGELFF
>TRBJ2-1|TRBD2|-|TRBV5-1|17
TGCGCCAGCAGCTTGCGGGGGGGAATTAGCTCCTACAATGAGCAGTTCTTC
CASSLRGGISSYNEQFF
>TRBJ2-1|-|-|TRBV30|13
TGTGCCTGGAGCGAGATCTTCTACAATGAGCAGTTCTTC
CAWSEIFYNEQFF
>TRBJ2-3|TRBD2|-|TRBV7-2|16
TGTGCCAGCAGCTTAGCGGGGGGGATCGGCACAGATACGCAGTATTTT
CASSLAGGIGTDTQYF
>TRBJ2-4|-|-|TRBV7-8|14
TGTGCCAGCAGCGGGCAGGGGGCCAAAAACATTCAGTACTTC
CASSGQGAKNIQYF
>TRBJ1-3|-|once|TRBV19|16
TGTGCCAGTAGTATTGTGATGATGGACAAGGGAAACACCATATATTTT
CASSIVMMDKGNTIYF
>TRBJ1-5|-|-|TRBV6-5|15
TGTGCCAGCAGAAAGAACAGGGTTAACAATCAGCCCCAGCATTTT
CASRKNRVNNQPQHF
>TRBJ1-1|-|once|TRBV30|13
TGTGCCTGGAGTGTTGCGGAGAACACTGAAGCTTTCTTT
CAWSVAENTEAFF
>TRBJ2-3|TRBD2|-|TRBV7-2|17
TGTGCCAGCAGCTTGGGACTAGCGGGGGCCCCGGGAGATACGCAGTATTTT
CASSLGLAGAPGDTQYF
>TRBJ1-1|TRBD1|-|TRBV10-3|14
TGTGCCATCAGGCGACAGGGGCAGAACACTGAAGCTTTCTTT
CAIRRQGQNTEAFF
>TRBJ1-6|TRBD1|-|TRBV13|15
TGTGCCAGCAGCGCCGGGGACAGGAATAGTTTTTCCCTCCACTTT
CASSAGDRNSFSLHF
>TRBJ2-7|TRBD1|-|TRBV6-6|13
TGTGCCAGCAGTCCGCAGGACAGGGCCAAGCAGTACTTC
CASSPQDRAKQYF
>TRBJ2-7|-|-|TRBV6-5|14
TGTGCCAGCGGCCAGTCAGGGGCGTCCTACGAGCAGTACTTC
CASGQSGASYEQYF
>TRBJ2-1|TRBD2|-|TRBV6-6|14
TGTGCCAGCAGGGAGGGGCGGGGGGGCAATGAGCAGTTCTTC
CASREGRGGNEQFF
>TRBJ1-6|TRBD1|-|TRBV9|15
TGTGCCAGCAGCGTAGACGGCAGGGGGCAATCACCCCTCCACTTT
CASSVDGRGQSPLHF
>TRBJ2-5|-|once|TRBV4-3|15
TGCGCCAGCAGCCAAGAAGCCTTGTACCAAGAGACCCAGTACTTC
CASSQEALYQETQYF
>TRBJ2-7|TRBD2|once|TRBV7-9|16
TGTTCCAGCAGCCCTTCGGGGGGAAGTCTCGCCTACGAGCAGTACTTC
CSSSPSGGSLAYEQYF
>TRBJ1-3|-|-|TRBV28|14
TGTGCCAGCAGTTTCGGGGTGACGGGAAACACCATATATTTT
CASSFGVTGNTIYF
>TRBJ2-3|-|-|TRBV19|15
TGTGCCAGTAGTATAGGCCACCGCGGAGGAGATACGCAGTATTTT
CASSIGHRGGDTQYF
>TRBJ2-1|TRBD2|-|TRBV4-3|18
TGCGCCAGCAGCCCCCGACTAGCGGGGGGTGTCTCCTACAATGAGCAGTTCTTC
CASSPRLAGGVSYNEQFF
>TRBJ2-2|TRBD1|-|TRBV5-6|16
TGTGCCAGCAGCTCCGTGGACAGGGGAGCCACCGGGGAGCTGTTTTTT
CASSSVDRGATGELFF
>TRBJ1-2|-|-|TRBV6-5|14
TGTGCCAGCAGTTACTCGTTGGCAGAAGATGGCTACACCTTC
CASSYSLAEDGYTF
>TRBJ2-5|-|-|TRBV6-5|15
TGTGCCAGCAGTTACATGGTACAGACCAAAGAGACCCAGTACTTC
CASSYMVQTKETQYF
>TRBJ1-1|TRBD1|-|TRBV5-1|16
TGCGCCAGCAGCTTGGTCCCAGGACAGGTAAACACTGAAGCTTTCTTT
CASSLVPGQVNTEAFF
>TRBJ2-7|TRBD1|-|TRBV14|16
TGTGCCAGCAGCCTACGCCCCGGGACAGGGGGATACGAGCAGTACTTC
CASSLRPGTGGYEQYF
>TRBJ2-3|TRBD2|-|TRBV15|14
TGTGCCACCAGCAGAGGGGGGGGAGTTGTGACGCAGTATTTT
CATSRGGGVVTQYF
>TRBJ2-7|TRBD1|few|TRBV4-3|16
TGCGCCAGCAGCCAATTCCGGGACAGCTATTCCTACGAGCAGTACTTC
CASSQFRDSYSYEQYF
>TRBJ1-5|-|-|TRBV7-2|14
TGTGCCAGCAGCTTAGCCGGGGTAGGTCAGCCCCAGCATTTT
CASSLAGVGQPQHF
>TRBJ1-2|-|-|TRBV6-1|11
TGTGCCAGCAGATCTCTAGGTGGCTACACCTTC
CASRSLGGYTF
>TRBJ2-7|-|-|TRBV2|14
TGTGCCAGCAGTGAAGGACTACAGGGCTACGAGCAGTACTTC
CASSEGLQGYEQYF
>TRBJ1-1|-|few|TRBV7-2|15
TGTGCCAGCAGCTTAGAGCCCCGGAGGCAGTTTGAAGCTTTCTTT
CASSLEPRRQFEAFF